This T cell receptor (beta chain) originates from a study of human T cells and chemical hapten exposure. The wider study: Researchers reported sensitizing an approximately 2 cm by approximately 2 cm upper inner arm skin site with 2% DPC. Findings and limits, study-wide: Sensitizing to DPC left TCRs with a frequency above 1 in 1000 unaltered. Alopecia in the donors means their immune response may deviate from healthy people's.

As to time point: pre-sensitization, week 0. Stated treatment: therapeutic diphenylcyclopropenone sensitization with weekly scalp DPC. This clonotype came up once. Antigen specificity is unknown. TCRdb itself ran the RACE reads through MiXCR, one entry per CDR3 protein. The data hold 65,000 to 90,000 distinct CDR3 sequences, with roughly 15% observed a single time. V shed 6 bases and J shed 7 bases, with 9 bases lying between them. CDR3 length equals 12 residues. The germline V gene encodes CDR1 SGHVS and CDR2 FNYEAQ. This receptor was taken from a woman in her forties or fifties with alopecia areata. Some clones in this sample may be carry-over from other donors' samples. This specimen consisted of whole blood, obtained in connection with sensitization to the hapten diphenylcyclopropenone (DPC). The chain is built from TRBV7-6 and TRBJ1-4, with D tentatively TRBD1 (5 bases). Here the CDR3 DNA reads TGTGCCAGCAGTCGGGGGACTGAAAAACTGTTTTTT. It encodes CASSRGTEKLFF.